The clone carrying this T cell receptor beta chain has only a few counts. What it recognizes is unknown. Within the sample, other DNA sequences also encode this same CDR3. This sample was included in a study of cytomegalovirus exposure and HLA in healthy donors. Findings and caveats of the study: Reportedly, TCR beta sequences accurately predicted HLA-A and HLA-B alleles in most subjects. Clonal expansion was found to be greater in HLA-associated TCR beta chains than in equally common others in a later analysis. Rare TCR sequences dominated, though some public TCRs recurred in many donors. Previous analysis showed most TCR beta V segments were productive about 90% or about 30% of the time.

Amplification used 60 Vbeta primers and 13 Jbeta primers. Method: immunoSEQ multiplex PCR; TCRdb's copy keeps in-frame clones and lacks some. The sample has roughly 220,000 clones; approximately 68% are singletons. With V trimmed by 0 bases and J by 0 bases, 3 bases remained unmatched. The CDR3 runs 15 residues. Germline CDR1 is SGDLS and CDR2 is YYNGEE. Sequenced: PBMCs. The sequence derives from a woman in her thirties in good health and CMV-seronegative. This chain links TRBV9 with TRBJ2-7; 7 bases are a match to TRBD1. The CDR3 loop reads CASSVAGTASYEQYF. CDR3 bases: TGTGCCAGCAGCGTAGCCGGGACAGCCTCCTACGAGCAGTACTTC.